One sample yielded the 30 T cell receptor beta chains listed below, sequenced in a study of regulatory T cells in long-lasting Graves disease. According to the study, TCR beta libraries were built with iRepertoire HTBI primers and CDR3-region Arm-PCR. TCRdb reanalysed the multiplex PCR reads using MiXCR and keeps one entry per CDR3 protein. The repertoire holds around 450,000 distinct CDR3 sequences, with roughly 17% as singletons. The time point denotes: newly diagnosed GD, antithyroid drugs for less than 3 months. PBMC RNA served as the TCR library source. These data were also filed under a second study, of T cells in Graves' hyperthyroidism and ophthalmopathy.

The material was peripheral blood mononuclear cells (PBMCs), obtained at new diagnosis, from a patient treated with antithyroid drugs. The receptor set was obtained from a man aged 40-49 years with Graves disease.

This clonotype was counted at least ten times. The V call is TRBV5-1, the J call TRBJ2-1; D is possibly TRBD1 or TRBD2 (5 bases each). Germline V gene lookup returns CDR1 SGHRS and CDR2 YFSETQ. This CDR3 has 16 residues. Trimming removed 3 bases at V and 6 bases at J, with 19 bases between. Written as DNA, the CDR3 is TGCGCCAGCAGCTCCATACCCCCGGCAGGGAGCAATGAGCAGTTCTTC. The encoded protein is CASSSIPPAGSNEQFF. The full variable domain, its missing parts supplied by reference TRBV5-1 and TRBJ2-1, is KAGVTQTPRYLIKTRGQQVTLSCSPISGHRSVSWYQQTPGQGLQFLFEYFSETQRNKGNFPGRFSGRQFSNSRSEMNVSTLELGDSALYLCASSSIPPAGSNEQFFGPGTRLTVL.

This clonotype was recorded at least ten times. The CDR3 bases are TGTGCCAGCAGTTACTCACAGGGGATAGTTGGTCAGCCCCAGCATTTT. It is translated as CASSYSQGIVGQPQHF. This rearrangement joins TRBV6-9 to TRBJ1-5; 7 bases line up with TRBD1. Per germline, CDR1 MNHGY and CDR2 SVAAGI. The V gene end was trimmed by 3 bases and the J gene end by 6 bases; junction bases not matched to a gene: 11. The CDR3 contains 16 residues.

A few counts support this clonotype. At one of its ends the junction is not consistent with the germline gene, which may arise from a read error. The chain couples TRBV20-1 to TRBJ2-2, with 7 bases aligning to TRBD1. Germline V gene lookup returns CDR1 DFQATT and CDR2 SNEGSKA (reference sequence). The CDR3 has 16 residues. The chain's CDR3 is CSARDHRGPNTGELFF. CDR3 DNA sequence: TGCAGTGCTCGAGACCACAGGGGCCCTAACACCGGGGAGCTGTTTTTT.

This clonotype was detected ten times or more. This chain connects TRBV28 to TRBJ2-3, with 8 bases lining up with TRBD1. V lost 5 bases and J lost 0; bases outside the gene matches: 7. CDR1 MDHEN and CDR2 SYDVKM come from the germline V gene. There are 16 residues in the CDR3. CDR3 loop: CASSLGTGLSTDTQYF. Written as DNA, the CDR3 is TGTGCCAGCAGTCTAGGGACAGGCCTTAGCACAGATACGCAGTATTTT. Filled out from reference TRBV28 and TRBJ2-3, the complete variable domain reads DVKVTQSSRYLVKRTGEKVFLECVQDMDHENMFWYRQDPGLGLRLIYFSYDVKMKEKGDIPEGYSVSREKKERFSLILESASTNQTSMYLCASSLGTGLSTDTQYFGPGTRLTVL.

This clonotype was seen repeatedly, ten times or more. This sequence joins TRBV7-6 and TRBJ2-1, with 9 bases matching TRBD2. V shed 1 base and J 4 bases; nucleotides not matched to a gene: 5. Per the germline V gene, CDR1 is SGHVS and CDR2 is FNYEAQ. The CDR3 has 16 amino acids. CDR3 in amino acids: CASSLGGTSTYNEQFF. The CDR3 coding sequence is TGTGCCAGCAGCTTAGGGGGGACTAGCACTTACAATGAGCAGTTCTTC. The full variable domain, its missing parts supplied by reference TRBV7-6 and TRBJ2-1, is GAGVSQSPRYKVTKRGQDVALRCDPISGHVSLYWYRQALGQGPEFLTYFNYEAQQDKSGLPNDRFSAERPEGSISTLTIQRTEQRDSAMYRCASSLGGTSTYNEQFFGPGTRLTVL.

This sequence joins TRBV5-1 and TRBJ2-5; D gene unclear. Germline values: CDR1 SGHRS, CDR2 YFSETQ. This CDR3 has 14 residues. V was clipped by 4 bases and J by 0 bases, with 10 bases between them. The chain's CDR3 is CASSKTKYQETQYF. The DNA of the CDR3 is TGCGCCAGCAGCAAGACAAAGTACCAAGAGACCCAGTACTTC.

This clonotype was seen ten or more times. The chain uses TRBV7-9 and TRBJ1-4; D is perhaps TRBD1 (6 bases). The CDR3 is 16 residues long. CDR1 SEHNR and CDR2 FQNEAQ come from the germline V gene (reference sequence). V lost 3 bases to trimming and J lost 2 bases, with 13 bases between them. In DNA form, the CDR3 reads TGTGCCAGCAGCTTCTATGGGGGGGCTACTAATGAAAAACTGTTTTTT. This translates into CASSFYGGATNEKLFF. Using reference TRBV7-9 and TRBJ1-4 for the parts outside the CDR3, the full variable domain is DTGVSQNPRHKITKRGQNVTFRCDPISEHNRLYWYRQTLGQGPEFLTYFQNEAQLEKSRLLSDRFSAERPKGSFSTLEIQRTEQGDSAMYLCASSFYGGATNEKLFFGSGTQLSVL.

At least ten counts were recorded for this clonotype. V and J are TRBV5-1 and TRBJ2-1; unclear D gene. CDR1 is SGHRS and CDR2 is YFSETQ in the germline V gene. Trimming pared 0 bases from V and 8 bases from J, leaving 9 bases between. This CDR3 contains 13 residues. The CDR3 bases are TGCGCCAGCAGCTTGGTAGGGTCCGATGAGCAGTTCTTC. Amino acids: CASSLVGSDEQFF.

The rearrangement links TRBV2 to TRBJ1-6, with 8 bases aligning to TRBD1. The CDR3 spans 15 residues. Looked up from germline, CDR1 is SNHLY and CDR2 is FYNNEI. J gave up 9 bases and V 10 bases, and 14 bases lay outside the gene matches. The CDR3 region is CATGSEGQDTSPLHF. For the CDR3, the DNA is TGTGCCACCGGTTCAGAGGGACAGGACACTTCACCCCTCCACTTT.

The table lists this clonotype with many counts. The J gene is TRBJ2-6, the V gene TRBV28, with TRBD2 as a possible D gene (5 bases). Trimming removed 5 bases at V and 0 bases at J, with 11 bases between. This CDR3 comprises 16 residues. Germline V gene lookup returns CDR1 MDHEN and CDR2 SYDVKM. This CDR3 is CASSRGIGSGANVLTF. The CDR3 DNA reads TGTGCCAGCAGTAGAGGGATCGGCTCTGGGGCCAACGTCCTGACTTTC. Complete variable domain (other parts from reference TRBV28 and TRBJ2-6): DVKVTQSSRYLVKRTGEKVFLECVQDMDHENMFWYRQDPGLGLRLIYFSYDVKMKEKGDIPEGYSVSREKKERFSLILESASTNQTSMYLCASSRGIGSGANVLTFGAGSRLTVL.

This clonotype was seen a handful of times. V usage is TRBV6-2 or TRBV6-3 and J usage is TRBJ2-2; D not certain. The V end was cut by 6 bases, the J end by 3 bases, with 5 bases between. Germline CDR1 is MNHEY and CDR2 is SVGEGT. The CDR3 sequence is 12 residues long. The CDR3 region has the DNA TGTGCCAGCAGCGGATACACCGGGGAGCTGTTTTTT. Translation: CASSGYTGELFF.

CDR3: CASSYLTGSYEQYF. The CDR3 DNA is TGTGCCAGCAGTTACCTTACTGGGAGTTACGAGCAGTACTTC. The chain recombines TRBV6-2 or TRBV6-3 with TRBJ2-7; D is possibly TRBD2 (5 bases). The germline CDR1 and CDR2 sequences are MNHEY and SVGEGT. There are 14 residues in the CDR3. Between the trimmed V and J ends, which lost 2 bases and 4 bases, there was a span of 12 bases.

This clonotype occurred many times. The CDR3 DNA follows: TGTGCCAGCAGCCTAAGGGGTTTCTCCTACGAGCAGTACTTC. This translates into CASSLRGFSYEQYF. This chain uses TRBV28 with TRBJ2-7; weak D call: TRBD1 (5 bases). CDR3 size: 14 residues. The V gene's germline CDR1 is MDHEN and CDR2 SYDVKM. Trimming took off 6 bases at V and 0 bases at J, with 12 bases between the two ends. Supplemented by reference TRBV28 and TRBJ2-7, the full variable domain reads DVKVTQSSRYLVKRTGEKVFLECVQDMDHENMFWYRQDPGLGLRLIYFSYDVKMKEKGDIPEGYSVSREKKERFSLILESASTNQTSMYLCASSLRGFSYEQYFGPGTRLTVT.

The gene calls are TRBV24-1 and TRBJ2-3, with D tentatively TRBD1 or TRBD2 (5 bases each). Germline V gene lookup returns CDR1 KGHDR and CDR2 SFDVKD. The CDR3 totals 17 residues. Trimming removed 1 base at V and 2 bases at J, with 15 bases between. This CDR3 is CATSDFEGMDSTDTQYF. The CDR3 DNA reads as TGTGCCACCAGTGATTTTGAGGGGATGGACTCCACAGATACGCAGTATTTT.

This clonotype occurred a few times. The chain joins TRBV3-1 to TRBJ1-2, with no clear D. The V and J ends lost 3 bases and 0 bases respectively, with 20 bases between them. The CDR3 consists of 18 residues. The germline V gene encodes CDR1 LGHDT and CDR2 YNNKEL (reference sequence). In DNA, the CDR3 is TGTGCCAGCAGCCAGGGGATACTACAGAAGTGGACTAACTATGGCTACACCTTC. The encoded protein is CASSQGILQKWTNYGYTF.

The table lists this clonotype with many counts. The chain carries TRBV24-1 and TRBJ2-1, with D unclear. Germline lookup yields CDR1 KGHDR and CDR2 SFDVKD. Trimming took 4 bases from V and 5 from J, leaving 11 bases between them. The CDR3 runs 14 residues. DNA for the CDR3: TGTGCCACCAGTGACCCCTTCCCCAACAATGAGCAGTTCTTC. Translation gives CATSDPFPNNEQFF.

The CDR3 sequence is CASSLRSYTEAFF. The CDR3 nucleotides are TGTGCCAGCAGTTTACGGAGTTACACTGAAGCTTTCTTT. The chain carries TRBV28 and TRBJ1-1; D unresolved. This CDR3 spans 13 amino acids. The germline V gene has CDR1 MDHEN and CDR2 SYDVKM. V shed 2 bases and J shed 3 bases, with 7 bases lying between them.

At least ten counts were recorded for this clonotype. The CDR3 DNA sequence: TGCAGTGCCTCGACAGGGGATGAAAAACTGTTTTTT. Protein product: CSASTGDEKLFF. The rearrangement joins TRBV20-1 to TRBJ1-4; TRBD1 agrees at 8 bases. The CDR3 extends over 12 amino acids. In germline, CDR1 is DFQATT, CDR2 SNEGSKA (reference sequence). Losses at the gene ends were 6 bases for V and 6 bases for J; bases not matched to a gene: 3.

This clonotype was counted many times. The rearrangement uses TRBV7-8 and TRBJ2-3, with a weak D call TRBD1 (5 bases). Germline V gives CDR1 SGHVS, CDR2 FQNEAQ. CDR3 size: 15 residues. V was shortened by 7 bases and J by 6 bases, with 20 bases between the two germline ends. CDR3 sequence (DNA): TGTGCCAGCACAAGACGGGCAGCGCCAGGGGATACGCAGTATTTT. Its translation is CASTRRAAPGDTQYF.

The table lists this clonotype with many counts. This CDR3 reads CASSTGTSPETQYF. CDR3 bases: TGTGCCAGCTCGACCGGGACTAGCCCCGAGACCCAGTACTTC. The chain carries TRBV18 and TRBJ2-5, with 9 positions matching TRBD2. The CDR3 is 14 residues long. Per germline, CDR1 KGHSH and CDR2 LQKENI. V dropped 6 bases and J dropped 5; count of bases not matched to a gene: 7.

Only a few counts were recorded for this clonotype. V gene TRBV6-2 or TRBV6-3 combines with J gene TRBJ2-3, with TRBD2 matching 9 bases. V gave up 6 bases and J gave up 8 bases; unmatched junction bases: 12. This CDR3 is 15 amino acids long. Germline V gene sequence: CDR1 MNHEY, CDR2 SVGEGT. The DNA for the CDR3 is TGTGCCAGCAGACCTACCATACTAGCGGGCTCTACGCAGTATTTT. It translates to CASRPTILAGSTQYF.

Regarding this clonotype: A much larger clone lies one base from this, so it may be a read error. The chain has TRBV28 and TRBJ2-2, with a tentative D call TRBD1 (6 bases). CDR3 length equals 13 residues. Germline V gene sequence: CDR1 MDHEN, CDR2 SYDVKM. The CDR3 sequence is CASKTGWTGELLF. In DNA, the CDR3 is TGTGCCAGCAAAACAGGGTGGACCGGGGAGCTGCTTTTT.

This clonotype was seen at least ten times. The rearrangement links TRBV20-1 to TRBJ2-3; D ambiguous. With 3 bases removed from V and 3 bases from J, the gap between germline ends came to 4 bases. CDR1 DFQATT and CDR2 SNEGSKA come from the germline V gene (reference sequence). The CDR3 contains 11 residues. The CDR3 nucleotides are TGCAGTGCTAGGATTACAGATACGCAGTATTTT. Protein sequence: CSARITDTQYF.

The genes are TRBV12-3 or TRBV12-4 and TRBJ1-5; possible D gene TRBD1, 6 bases. CDR3 size: 11 residues. Between the trimmed V and J ends, which lost 6 bases and 12 bases, there was a span of 12 bases. The CDR3: CASSRTGNQHF. The CDR3 DNA reads as TGTGCCAGCAGCCGAACAGGGAACCAGCATTTT.

In its sample, this clonotype was seen many times. The chain recombines TRBV6-1 with TRBJ2-7, with D uncertain. With 7 bases removed from V and 0 bases from J, the gap between germline ends came to 10 bases. The CDR3 totals 13 residues. Germline V gene lookup returns CDR1 MNHNS and CDR2 SASEGT. CDR3 region: CASTLPGSYEQYF. The CDR3 coding sequence is TGTGCCAGCACCTTGCCGGGCTCCTACGAGCAGTACTTC.

The CDR3 DNA is TGTGCCAGCAGTCTAAGGTCACCTACCGGGACAGGGGTCAATGAGCAGTTCTTC. Translating gives CASSLRSPTGTGVNEQFF. The V and J genes are TRBV6-1 and TRBJ2-1, with 10 bases matching TRBD1. CDR3 size: 18 residues. CDR1 and CDR2 (germline): MNHNS, SASEGT. Germline trimming cut 5 bases from V and 6 bases from J; bases unmatched to any gene: 16.

This clonotype was counted a few times. The genes are TRBV20-1 and TRBJ2-5; 9 nucleotides align to TRBD2. The CDR3 is 15 residues long. Trimming removed 1 base from V and 5 bases from J; junction bases left unmatched: 8. Germline assignment: CDR1 DFQATT and CDR2 SNEGSKA (reference sequence). CDR3 coding DNA: TGCAGTGCTAGAGCAGCTAGCGGGACGGGTGAGACCCAGTACTTC. It yields the protein CSARAASGTGETQYF.

This clonotype was seen only a few times. The chain couples TRBV20-1 to TRBJ1-2; D not resolved. The CDR3 runs 14 residues. V lost 3 bases and J lost 0, with 11 bases in between. Germline V gene sequence: CDR1 DFQATT, CDR2 SNEGSKA (reference sequence). CDR3: CSASLGFPNYGYTF. CDR3 coding DNA: TGCAGTGCTAGTTTGGGCTTCCCTAACTATGGCTACACCTTC.

This clonotype was found a few times. V usage is TRBV24-1 and J usage is TRBJ1-2; 7 nucleotides agree with TRBD1. The ends lost 4 bases at V and 0 bases at J; junction bases unmatched: 4. Germline V gives CDR1 KGHDR, CDR2 SFDVKD. The CDR3 is 15 amino acids. As DNA, the CDR3 is TGTGCCACCAGTGACCCCGGACAGGCTAACTATGGCTACACCTTC. Translated: CATSDPGQANYGYTF.

This clonotype was counted ten times or more. The V and J genes are TRBV5-1 and TRBJ2-5, with D possibly being TRBD1 (5 bases). V lost 4 bases to trimming and J lost 0 bases, with 13 bases between them. Germline V gene sequence: CDR1 SGHRS, CDR2 YFSETQ. The CDR3 is 15 residues long. The CDR3 region has the DNA TGCGCCAGCAGCGACCCAAAGACAGACCAAGAGACCCAGTACTTC. This encodes CASSDPKTDQETQYF.